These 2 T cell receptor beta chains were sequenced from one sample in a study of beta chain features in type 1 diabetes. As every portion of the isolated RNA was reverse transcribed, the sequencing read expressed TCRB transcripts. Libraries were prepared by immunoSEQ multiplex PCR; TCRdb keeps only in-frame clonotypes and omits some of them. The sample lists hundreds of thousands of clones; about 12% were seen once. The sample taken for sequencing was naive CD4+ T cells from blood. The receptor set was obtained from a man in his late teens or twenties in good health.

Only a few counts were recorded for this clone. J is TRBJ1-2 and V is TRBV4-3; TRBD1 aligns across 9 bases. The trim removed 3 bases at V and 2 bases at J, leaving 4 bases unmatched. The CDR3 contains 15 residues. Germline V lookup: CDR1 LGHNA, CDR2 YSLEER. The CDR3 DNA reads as TGCGCCAGCAGCCACCCCGGACAGGGGAACTATGGCTACACCTTC. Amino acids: CASSHPGQGNYGYTF.

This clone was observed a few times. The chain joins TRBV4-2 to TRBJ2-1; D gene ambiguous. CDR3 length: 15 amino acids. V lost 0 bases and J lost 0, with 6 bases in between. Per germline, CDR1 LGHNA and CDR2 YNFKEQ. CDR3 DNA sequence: TGTGCCAGCAGCCAAGAGAGCGACTCCTACAATGAGCAGTTCTTC. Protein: CASSQESDSYNEQFF.